Detailed here is one T cell receptor (beta chain). Generated by immunoSEQ multiplex PCR, the TCRdb table keeps only in-frame clones and is missing some. The sample holds about 260,000 clones, over 80% seen once. The data originate from a study of blood T cell repertoires in COVID-19. Germline lookup yields CDR1 SGDLS and CDR2 YYNGEE. The CDR3 sequence is 15 residues long. J gave up 4 bases and V 3 bases, and 8 bases lay outside the gene matches. The rearrangement uses TRBV9 and TRBJ1-1; 8 bases are shared with TRBD1. The source is a woman between 35 and 50 years old with acute or convalescent COVID-19. Material: peripheral blood. For the CDR3, the DNA is TGTGCCAGCAGCGGGCGACAGGGGACGAGCACTGAAGCTTTCTTT. It codes for CASSGRQGTSTEAFF.